This passage covers 28 T cell receptor beta chains from one sample sequenced in a study of blood T cell repertoires in COVID-19. Only in-frame clones appear in the TCRdb table, and some are missing; sequencing was by immunoSEQ multiplex PCR. The sample holds about 150,000 clones, approximately 86% seen once. The sample was peripheral blood. The source of these receptors is a woman aged 50 to 60 with acute or convalescent COVID-19.

The CDR3 sequence is CASSVGAGGAYGYTF. The CDR3 DNA is TGTGCCAGCAGCGTTGGGGCGGGGGGCGCCTATGGCTACACCTTC. V and J are TRBV9 and TRBJ1-2; TRBD1 might be the D (6 bases). Germline CDR1 is SGDLS and CDR2 is YYNGEE. Trimming stripped 2 bases from V and 4 bases from J, with 15 bases between. The CDR3 contains 15 residues.

The CDR3 sequence is CASSSLTANTEAFF. The CDR3 DNA reads TGTGCCAGCAGCTCTCTGACAGCCAACACTGAAGCTTTCTTT. The chain recombines TRBV7-8 with TRBJ1-1, with D possibly matching TRBD1 (5 bases). Trimming removed 4 bases from V and 2 bases from J, with 11 bases in between. The CDR3 spans 14 residues. From germline, CDR1 is SGHVS and CDR2 FQNEAQ.

This rearrangement joins TRBV21-1 to TRBJ1-2. TRBV21-1 is reported as a pseudogene. CDR3 length: 15 amino acids. This CDR3 is CASSKETPPNYGYTF. The CDR3 region has the DNA TGTGCCAGCAGCAAAGAAACTCCGCCCAACTATGGCTACACCTTC.

V is TRBV29-1 and J is TRBJ1-4; D gene uncertain. Germline CDR1 reads SQVTM; CDR2 reads ANQGSEA. V was pared by 4 bases and J by 4 bases, with 7 bases between. CDR3 length: 12 amino acids. CDR3 loop: CSVVADNEKLFF. As DNA, the CDR3 is TGCAGCGTTGTGGCGGATAATGAAAAACTGTTTTTT.

The V and J genes are TRBV11-2 and TRBJ1-3, with D unclear. V was shortened by 10 bases and J by 3 bases, with 16 bases between the two germline ends. The V gene's germline CDR1 is SGHAT and CDR2 FQNNGV. The CDR3 is made up of 14 amino acids. The CDR3 DNA follows: TGTGCCACCATTTTCAGCGGCTATGGAAACACCATATATTTT. This translates into CATIFSGYGNTIYF.

The rearrangement uses TRBV10-3 and TRBJ1-1; TRBD1 might be the D (5 bases). V lost 5 bases and J lost 2, with 9 bases in between. The germline gives CDR1 ENHRY, CDR2 SYGVKD. The CDR3 loop spans 13 amino acids. CDR3 in DNA: TGTGCCATCAGTTGGCAGGGTAACACTGAAGCTTTCTTT. This translates into CAISWQGNTEAFF.

Points on this clone: An end of the junction does not agree with germline; a read error may underlie this. J is TRBJ2-7 and V is TRBV12-3 or TRBV12-4; D may be TRBD1 (7 bases). The CDR3 sequence is 11 residues long. The CDR3 region is CAAGPPGQLIF. Written as DNA, the CDR3 is TGTGCCGCGGGACCACCGGGACAGCTCATCTTC.

J is TRBJ2-2 and V is TRBV5-1, with 10 bases that match TRBD2. Trimming at V came to 0 bases and at J to 6 bases, leaving 2 bases not matched to a gene. Germline V lookup: CDR1 SGHRS, CDR2 YFSETQ. The CDR3 runs 15 residues. CDR3 region: CASSLVGLAAGELFF. CDR3 in DNA: TGCGCCAGCAGCTTGGTAGGACTAGCGGCCGGGGAGCTGTTTTTT.

The chain is built from TRBV11-2 and TRBJ1-1; D ambiguous. This CDR3 has 13 residues. Germline V gene lookup returns CDR1 SGHAT and CDR2 FQNNGV. V was shortened by 8 bases and J by 0 bases, with 10 bases between the two germline ends. CDR3 nucleotides: TGTGCCAGCCGTCTCGGGATGAACACTGAAGCTTTCTTT. Translated: CASRLGMNTEAFF.

V gene TRBV7-9 combines with J gene TRBJ2-7; 7 nucleotides line up with TRBD1. The CDR3 has 14 residues. Germline trimming cut 5 bases from V and 6 bases from J; bases unmatched to any gene: 10. Germline V lookup: CDR1 SEHNR, CDR2 FQNEAQ (reference sequence). CDR3 sequence (DNA): TGTGCCAGCAGCATAGTGACAGGGATTAGCGAGCAGTACTTC. Translated: CASSIVTGISEQYF.

The chain recombines TRBV12-5 with TRBJ2-2; 8 bases align to TRBD2. CDR3 size: 20 residues. The germline V gene encodes CDR1 LGHNT and CDR2 FRNRAP. J lost 1 base, V lost 2 bases, and 15 bases had no gene match. This chain's CDR3 is CASGLYAGLVLGMNTGELFF. The CDR3 DNA follows: TGTGCTAGTGGTTTGTATGCGGGACTAGTTTTGGGGATGAACACCGGGGAGCTGTTTTTT.

The chain is built from TRBV28 and TRBJ2-7; a weak D match, TRBD2 (5 bases). The CDR3 consists of 16 residues. V was clipped by 1 base and J by 2 bases, with 15 bases between them. Per the germline V gene, CDR1 is MDHEN and CDR2 is SYDVKM. The CDR3 loop reads CASSLYTRTFPYEQYF. The DNA for the CDR3 is TGTGCCAGCAGTTTATATACTCGGACTTTCCCCTACGAGCAGTACTTC.

The chain employs TRBV4-1 and TRBJ2-7, with 10 bases matching TRBD1. The CDR3 runs to 15 residues. Germline loops: CDR1 MGHRA, CDR2 YSYEKL. The junction had 4 bases not matched to a gene; V was cut back by 1 base and J by 4 bases. The CDR3 spells CASSQARTGGYEQYF. The CDR3 DNA sequence: TGCGCCAGCAGCCAAGCCCGGACAGGGGGTTACGAGCAGTACTTC.

The rearrangement uses TRBV2 and TRBJ1-2; 9 nucleotides agree with TRBD1. The CDR3 has 14 amino acids. V lost 1 base to trimming and J lost 7 bases; unmatched junction nucleotides: 4. Germline values: CDR1 SNHLY, CDR2 FYNNEI. The CDR3 DNA follows: TGTGCCAGCAGTGAAGTGGACAGGGGCGTTGGCTACACCTTC. Translation gives CASSEVDRGVGYTF.

The gene calls are TRBV5-6 and TRBJ2-6; D is perhaps TRBD1 (6 bases). The CDR3 contains 16 residues. V dropped 3 bases and J dropped 4 bases, with 14 bases sitting between them. Per germline, CDR1 SGHDT and CDR2 YYEEEE. The CDR3 protein is CASSWQGLRGANVLTF. DNA of the CDR3: TGTGCCAGCAGCTGGCAGGGGCTCCGGGGGGCCAACGTCCTGACTTTC. Full variable domain (rest looked up from reference TRBV5-6 and TRBJ2-6): DAGVTQSPTHLIKTRGQQVTLRCSPKSGHDTVSWYQQALGQGPQFIFQYYEEEERQRGNFPDRFSGHQFPNYSSELNVNALLLGDSALYLCASSWQGLRGANVLTFGAGSRLTVL.

The chain recombines TRBV11-1 with TRBJ1-4, with D uncertain. The germline V gene has CDR1 SGHAT and CDR2 FQDESV (reference sequence). V was clipped by 5 bases and J by 6 bases, with 16 bases between them. This CDR3 is 15 amino acids long. CDR3: CASSPSYWADEKLFF. The CDR3 coding sequence is TGTGCCAGCAGCCCCTCTTATTGGGCTGATGAAAAACTGTTTTTT.

V usage is TRBV19 and J usage is TRBJ1-5; D not resolved. Deletions cut 5 bases from V and 4 bases from J, with 9 bases between. Germline V lookup: CDR1 LNHDA, CDR2 SQIVND (reference sequence). The CDR3 extends over 13 amino acids. The CDR3: CASSSPPNQPQHF. In DNA form, the CDR3 reads TGTGCCAGTAGTTCCCCCCCTAATCAGCCCCAGCATTTT.

The chain recombines TRBV30 with TRBJ2-3; 8 bases agree with TRBD1. V gave up 8 bases and J gave up 1 base; unmatched junction bases: 5. CDR3 length equals 13 residues. Germline V lookup: CDR1 GTSNPN, CDR2 SVGIG (reference sequence). The CDR3 here is CAAGQERTDTQYF. The CDR3 nucleotides are TGTGCCGCGGGACAGGAGCGCACAGATACGCAGTATTTT.

A single count supports this clone. The CDR3 protein is CASSDYRNTEAFF. As DNA, the CDR3 is TGTGCCAGCAGTGACTACAGGAACACTGAAGCTTTCTTT. This chain joins TRBV2 and TRBJ1-1; D uncertain. V lost 3 bases and J lost 1, with 6 bases in between. The CDR3 is made up of 13 amino acids. Germline V CDR1 and CDR2: SNHLY, FYNNEI.

This clone was counted once. CDR3 coding DNA: TGTGCCAGCAGCCCGTGGGGGGGATCCGGGGCCAACGTCCTGACTTTC. This gives the protein CASSPWGGSGANVLTF. The chain recombines TRBV11-2 with TRBJ2-6; 7 bases are shared with TRBD2. Germline CDR1 reads SGHAT; CDR2 reads FQNNGV. The CDR3 length is 16 residues. V lost 5 bases to trimming and J lost 4 bases; unmatched junction nucleotides: 8.

The chain joins TRBV7-9 to TRBJ2-3; 9 bases line up with TRBD1. Unmatched junction bases numbered 10, after V lost 5 bases and J lost 1 base. CDR3 size: 17 residues. Germline V gene data show CDR1 as SEHNR and CDR2 as FQNEAQ (reference sequence). CDR3 protein: CASSKSGTGRGTDTQYF. Written as DNA, the CDR3 is TGTGCCAGCAGCAAATCTGGGACAGGGAGAGGCACAGATACGCAGTATTTT.

The CDR3 protein is CASSRGQGTVFGYTF. The CDR3, as DNA: TGTGCCAGCTCCCGAGGACAGGGGACGGTCTTTGGCTACACCTTC. The gene calls are TRBV2 and TRBJ1-2; TRBD1 aligns across 9 bases. V dropped 8 bases and J dropped 7; count of bases not matched to a gene: 14. This CDR3 spans 15 amino acids. Per the germline V gene, CDR1 is SNHLY and CDR2 is FYNNEI.

The chain carries TRBV27 and TRBJ1-4, with TRBD1 identical over 8 bases. V was pared by 3 bases and J by 6 bases, with 3 bases of the junction left unmatched. The CDR3 has 14 residues. CDR1 MNHEY and CDR2 SMNVEV come from the germline V gene (reference sequence). The CDR3 coding sequence is TGTGCCAGCAGTTTGACAGGGGCATATGAAAAACTGTTTTTT. This sequence encodes CASSLTGAYEKLFF.

V and J are TRBV19 and TRBJ1-1; D is ambiguous. Germline CDR1 and CDR2: LNHDA and SQIVND (reference sequence). Trimming took 6 bases from V and 1 from J, leaving 6 bases between them. The CDR3 is 12 residues long. The CDR3 nucleotides are TGTGCCAGTAGACTAGGGAACACTGAAGCTTTCTTT. This sequence encodes CASRLGNTEAFF.

The chain links TRBV11-2 to TRBJ2-2; 7 positions agree with TRBD2. Germline V gene data show CDR1 as SGHAT and CDR2 as FQNNGV. The CDR3 contains 17 residues. The V and J ends lost 2 bases and 4 bases, in that order; junction bases with no gene match: 10. Here the CDR3 DNA reads TGTGCCAGCAGCTTATCCATCGGGACTACCTTCACCGGGGAGCTGTTTTTT. Translating it yields CASSLSIGTTFTGELFF.

The gene calls are TRBV7-3 and TRBJ2-1, with 8 bases aligning to TRBD2. CDR3 length equals 16 residues. The trim removed 5 bases at V and 6 bases at J, leaving 12 bases unmatched. Germline CDR1 and CDR2: SGHTA and FQGTGA. CDR3 loop: CASSVGSGVRFNEQFF. Here the CDR3 DNA reads TGTGCCAGCAGCGTAGGTAGCGGGGTTAGATTCAATGAGCAGTTCTTC. Full variable domain (remainder filled in from reference TRBV7-3 and TRBJ2-1): GAGVSQTPSNKVTEKGKYVELRCDPISGHTALYWYRQSLGQGPEFLIYFQGTGAADDSGLPNDRFFAVRPEGSVSTLKIQRTERGDSAVYLCASSVGSGVRFNEQFFGPGTRLTVL.

This clone has a single count. V and J are TRBV30 and TRBJ1-2; a weak D match, TRBD1 (5 bases). CDR1 and CDR2 (germline): GTSNPN, SVGIG (reference sequence). The CDR3 length is 13 residues. With 6 bases removed from V and 4 bases from J, the gap between germline ends came to 15 bases. The CDR3 DNA reads TGTGCCTGTAGCTCGCAGGGTGCCTATGGCTACACCTTC. It translates to CACSSQGAYGYTF.

This chain joins TRBV14 and TRBJ2-3, with 13 bases lining up with TRBD2. Germline lookup yields CDR1 SGHDN and CDR2 FVKESK. The CDR3 contains 17 residues. J lost 4 bases, V lost 3 bases, and 7 bases had no gene match. The CDR3 loop reads CASSHGLAGALSDTQYF. CDR3 DNA: TGTGCCAGCAGCCATGGACTAGCGGGGGCCCTTTCAGATACGCAGTATTTT.